Following are 15 T cell receptor beta chains from one sample sequenced in a study of tumor-infiltrating lymphocytes in glioblastoma multiforme. TCR beta libraries were built from RNA through three nested multiplex PCR rounds using modified ARM-PCR. TCRdb re-called the multiplex PCR reads with MiXCR, one entry per CDR3 protein. The sample consists of more than 10,000 distinct CDR3 sequences, about three quarters of them appearing once. Sequenced: brain tumor tissue. Every receptor here comes from a male donor with glioblastoma.

The V call is TRBV11-1, the J call TRBJ2-1; 10 bases map to TRBD2. Germline loops: CDR1 SGHAT, CDR2 FQDESV (reference sequence). The J segment lost 0 bases and the V segment lost 5 bases, leaving 10 bases of the junction unmatched. The CDR3 has 18 amino acids. The CDR3 DNA reads as TGTGCCAGCAGCCGGCAAGCGGGAGGGGGAGGCTCCTACAATGAGCAGTTCTTC. Translated, it gives CASSRQAGGGGSYNEQFF.

Notes on this clonotype: Because the CDR3 is missing its conserved closing phenylalanine or tryptophan, this is likely a read error. The chain recombines TRBV11-2 with TRBJ2-1; TRBD1 aligns across 7 bases. Germline V gene lookup returns CDR1 SGHAT and CDR2 FQNNGV. The CDR3 consists of 13 residues. In nucleotides, the CDR3 is TGTGCCAGCTGCTTAGCTAGGGGGCATGAGCAGTTCTTG. Translated: CASCLARGHEQFL.

Note on this clonotype: The junction departs from germline at one end; a sequencing error may be responsible. The rearrangement uses TRBV6-4 and TRBJ2-3, with D perhaps assigned TRBD1 or TRBD2 (6 bases each). This CDR3 has 14 residues. Germline lookup yields CDR1 MRHNA and CDR2 SNTAGT. The CDR3 DNA is TGCGCCGGCAGTGCAGAGCCGGGGGCGGATACGCAGTATTTT. As protein: CAGSAEPGADTQYF.

In its sample, this clonotype was seen many times. A clone one base away is much larger, so this may be a read error. The rearrangement links TRBV29-1 to TRBJ2-5; no clear D. CDR3 length: 12 amino acids. Germline CDR1 and CDR2: SQVTM and ANQGSEA. The CDR3 nucleotides are TGCAGCATTGAAGGGTTCCAAGAGACCCAGTACTTC. It yields the protein CSIEGFQETQYF. Drawing the rest from reference TRBV29-1 and TRBJ2-5, the complete variable domain is SAVISQKPSRDICQRGTSLTIQCQVDSQVTMMFWYRQQPGQSLTLIATANQGSEATYESGFVIDKFPISRPNLTFSTLTVSNMSPEDSSIYLCSIEGFQETQYFGPGTRLLVL.

Turning to this clonotype: Germline and junction disagree at one end, which may indicate a read error. CDR3 in amino acids: CSAEREPYERYF. CDR3 in DNA: TGCAGTGCAGAGCGGGAACCCTACGAGCGGTACTTC. This chain connects TRBV20-1 to TRBJ2-7; 7 bases map to TRBD2. Germline V gives CDR1 DFQATT, CDR2 SNEGSKA (reference sequence). The CDR3 runs 12 residues.

The gene calls are TRBV11-1 and TRBJ2-1; 8 positions agree with TRBD2. The germline CDR1 and CDR2 sequences are SGHAT and FQDESV (reference sequence). The CDR3 covers 14 residues. J was trimmed by 6 bases and V by 10 bases; bases with no gene match: 11. The CDR3 DNA follows: TGTGCCACCCAATGGGCGGGAGGTTCCAATGAGCAGTTCTTC. As protein: CATQWAGGSNEQFF.

To note about this clonotype: One end of the junction fails to match germline, which may point to a read error. The chain joins TRBV5-1 to TRBJ2-3; D uncertain. CDR3 length: 14 amino acids. CDR1 SGHRS and CDR2 YFSETQ come from the germline V gene. The CDR3 loop reads CANSQDRHTDTHYF. The CDR3 nucleotides are TGCGCAAACAGCCAGGACCGACACACAGATACGCACTATTTT.

The V call is TRBV11-2, the J call TRBJ1-2, with 8 positions matching TRBD1. Losses at the gene ends were 5 bases for V and 6 bases for J; bases not matched to a gene: 14. The CDR3 runs 16 residues. Per germline, CDR1 SGHAT and CDR2 FQNNGV. The CDR3: CASSPLKGQDIDGYTF. The CDR3 DNA is TGTGCCAGCAGCCCCCTGAAGGGACAGGACATTGATGGCTACACCTTC.

This clonotype was counted once. The gene calls are TRBV6-1 and TRBJ1-5; D is possibly TRBD1 (6 bases). The CDR3 extends over 15 amino acids. Germline loops: CDR1 MNHNS, CDR2 SASEGT. With 1 base removed from V and 7 bases from J, the gap between germline ends came to 14 bases. CDR3 sequence (DNA): TGTGCCAGCAGTGAAGGGGACAAGGGGCCGCAGCCCCAGCATTTT. Translated: CASSEGDKGPQPQHF.

As for this clonotype: One junction end does not reproduce the germline sequence, and a read error may be involved. The chain recombines TRBV20-1 with TRBJ1-4; D gene uncertain. Germline V gene sequence: CDR1 DFQATT, CDR2 SNEGSKA (reference sequence). The CDR3 loop spans 11 amino acids. The chain's CDR3 is CSAGVGGKPFF. CDR3 DNA sequence: TGCAGTGCTGGAGTGGGTGGAAAACCGTTTTTT.

The chain combines TRBV20-1 with TRBJ2-7; a possible D gene is TRBD2 (6 bases). The CDR3 length is 15 residues. V lost 3 bases to trimming and J lost 10 bases, with 25 bases between them. Germline V gives CDR1 DFQATT, CDR2 SNEGSKA (reference sequence). CDR3 residues: CSASTLGSMAVEQYF. In DNA form, the CDR3 reads TGCAGTGCTAGCACACTCGGGAGTATGGCCGTCGAACAGTACTTC.

This clonotype has just one count. The genes are TRBV20-1 and TRBJ2-1, with a tentative D call TRBD2 (6 bases). The CDR3 has 15 residues. In germline, CDR1 is DFQATT, CDR2 SNEGSKA (reference sequence). V lost 3 bases and J lost 3, with 15 bases in between. The CDR3 bases are TGCAGTGCTAGTGGCCCGGGACTGTACTACAATGAGCAGTTCTTC. Its protein is CSASGPGLYYNEQFF.

V and J are TRBV29-1 and TRBJ2-7; no reliable D call. Gene TRBJ2-1 matches the end of the DNA better, so the J call may be wrong. CDR3 length: 13 residues. Looked up from germline, CDR1 is SQVTM and CDR2 is ANQGSEA. CDR3 sequence reads: CSLQTNDSYEQFF. In DNA, the CDR3 is TGCAGCCTCCAAACTAACGACTCCTACGAGCAGTTCTTC.

As for this clonotype: The junction departs from the called germline gene at one end, perhaps through a read error. V usage is TRBV4-1 and J usage is TRBJ2-6, with a weak D call TRBD1 (6 bases). Germline V gene data show CDR1 as MGHRA and CDR2 as YSYEKL. The CDR3 is 16 amino acids. CDR3 DNA: TGCGCCAGCAGCCAAAGGCCCGGGATGGGGGCCAACGTCCTGGTTTTC. It specifies CASSQRPGMGANVLVF.

This clonotype was seen only once. An end of the junction differs from the germline gene, which may be a read error. The chain employs TRBV29-1 and TRBJ2-1, with D possibly being TRBD1 (6 bases). CDR3 length: 14 amino acids. The germline V gene has CDR1 SQVTM and CDR2 ANQGSEA. CDR3 in amino acids: CSVGGRQGRNERFF. The CDR3 bases are TGCAGCGTTGGGGGGCGGCAAGGGCGCAATGAGCGGTTCTTC.